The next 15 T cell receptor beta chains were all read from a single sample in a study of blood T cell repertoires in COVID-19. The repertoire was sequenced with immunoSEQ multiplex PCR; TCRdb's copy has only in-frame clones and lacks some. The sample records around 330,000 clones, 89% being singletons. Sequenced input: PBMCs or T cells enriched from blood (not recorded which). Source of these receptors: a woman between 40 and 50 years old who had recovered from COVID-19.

CDR3 sequence reads: CSVAKGGTDTQYF. For the CDR3, the DNA is TGCAGCGTAGCCAAAGGGGGCACAGATACGCAGTATTTT. V is TRBV29-1 and J is TRBJ2-3, with D perhaps TRBD1 (5 bases). The V end lost 6 bases, the J end lost 1 base, and 11 bases lay between the germline ends. Germline V gene data show CDR1 as SQVTM and CDR2 as ANQGSEA. The CDR3 extends over 13 amino acids.

The CDR3 nucleotides read TGCAGTGCTAGTTATAGCGGGGGGGTCAGCACAGATACGCAGTATTTT. Translating it yields CSASYSGGVSTDTQYF. The V gene is TRBV20-1, the J gene TRBJ2-3, with 11 nucleotides matching TRBD2. The CDR3 is made up of 16 amino acids. Germline CDR1 and CDR2: DFQATT and SNEGSKA (reference sequence). V shed 3 bases, J shed 0 bases, and the junction held 5 bases outside the gene matches.

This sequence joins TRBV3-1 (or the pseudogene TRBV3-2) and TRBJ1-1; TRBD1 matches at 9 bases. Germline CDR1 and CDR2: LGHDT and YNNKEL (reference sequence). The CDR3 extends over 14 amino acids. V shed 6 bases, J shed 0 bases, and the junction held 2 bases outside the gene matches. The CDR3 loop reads CASRGQGMNTEAFF. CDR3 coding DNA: TGTGCCAGCAGGGGACAGGGAATGAACACTGAAGCTTTCTTT.

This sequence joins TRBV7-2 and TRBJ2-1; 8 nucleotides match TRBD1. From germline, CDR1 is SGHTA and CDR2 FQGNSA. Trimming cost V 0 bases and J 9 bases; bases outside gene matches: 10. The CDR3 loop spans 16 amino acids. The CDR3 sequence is CASSLALGRGRTEQFF. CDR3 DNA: TGTGCCAGCAGCTTAGCGCTGGGCAGGGGGCGAACTGAGCAGTTCTTC. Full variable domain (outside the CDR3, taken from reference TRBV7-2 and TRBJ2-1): GAGVSQSPSNKVTEKGKDVELRCDPISGHTALYWYRQSLGQGLEFLIYFQGNSAPDKSGLPSDRFSAERTGGSVSTLTIQRTQQEDSAVYLCASSLALGRGRTEQFFGPGTRLTVL.

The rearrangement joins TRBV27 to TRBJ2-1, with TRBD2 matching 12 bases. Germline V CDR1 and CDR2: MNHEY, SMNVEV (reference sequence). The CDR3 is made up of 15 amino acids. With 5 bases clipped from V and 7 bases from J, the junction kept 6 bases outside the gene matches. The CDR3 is CASSTSGGPWNEQFF. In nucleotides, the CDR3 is TGTGCCAGCAGTACTAGCGGGGGGCCGTGGAATGAGCAGTTCTTC.

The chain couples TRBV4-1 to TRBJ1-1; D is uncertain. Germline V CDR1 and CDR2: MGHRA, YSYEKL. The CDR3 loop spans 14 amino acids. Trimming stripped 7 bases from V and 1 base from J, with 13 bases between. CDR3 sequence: CASTSQEENTEAFF. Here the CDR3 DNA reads TGCGCCAGCACCAGCCAAGAGGAGAACACTGAAGCTTTCTTT.

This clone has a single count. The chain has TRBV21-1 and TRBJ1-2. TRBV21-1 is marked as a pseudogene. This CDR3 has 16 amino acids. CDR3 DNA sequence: TGTGCCAGCAGCAAAGAGCCGGGGGATTGCTACTATGGCTACACCTTC. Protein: CASSKEPGDCYYGYTF.

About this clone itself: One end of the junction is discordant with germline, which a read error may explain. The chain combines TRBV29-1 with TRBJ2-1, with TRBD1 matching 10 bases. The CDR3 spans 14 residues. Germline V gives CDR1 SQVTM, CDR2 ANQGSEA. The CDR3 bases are TGCAGCCTTGACCCCGGGACAGGGGTCAATGAGCAGTTCTTC. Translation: CSLDPGTGVNEQFF.

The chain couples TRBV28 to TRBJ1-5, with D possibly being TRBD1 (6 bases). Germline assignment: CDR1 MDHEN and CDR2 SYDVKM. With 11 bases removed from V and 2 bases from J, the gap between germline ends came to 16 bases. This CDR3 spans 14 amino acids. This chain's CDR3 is CASWGRQGNQPQHF. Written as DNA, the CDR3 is TGTGCCTCTTGGGGCCGACAGGGCAATCAGCCCCAGCATTTT.

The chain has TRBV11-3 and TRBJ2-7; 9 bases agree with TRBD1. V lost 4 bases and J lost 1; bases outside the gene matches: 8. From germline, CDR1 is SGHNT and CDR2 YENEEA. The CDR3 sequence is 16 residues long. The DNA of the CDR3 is TGTGCCAGCAGCTCACGGGGACAGGGTTTTTCCTACGAGCAGTACTTC. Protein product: CASSSRGQGFSYEQYF.

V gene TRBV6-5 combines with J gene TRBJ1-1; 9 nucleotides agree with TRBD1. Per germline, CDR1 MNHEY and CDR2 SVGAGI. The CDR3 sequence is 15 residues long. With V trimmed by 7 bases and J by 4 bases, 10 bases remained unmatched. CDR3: CASNRDREVSTEAFF. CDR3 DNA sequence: TGTGCCAGCAACCGGGACAGGGAGGTGAGCACTGAAGCTTTCTTT.

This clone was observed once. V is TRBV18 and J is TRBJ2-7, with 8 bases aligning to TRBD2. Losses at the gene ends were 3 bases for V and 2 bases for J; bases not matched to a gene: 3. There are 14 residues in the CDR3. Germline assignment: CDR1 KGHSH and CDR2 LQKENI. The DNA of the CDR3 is TGTGCCAGCTCACCCCGGGAGGGAACCTACGAGCAGTACTTC. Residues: CASSPREGTYEQYF.

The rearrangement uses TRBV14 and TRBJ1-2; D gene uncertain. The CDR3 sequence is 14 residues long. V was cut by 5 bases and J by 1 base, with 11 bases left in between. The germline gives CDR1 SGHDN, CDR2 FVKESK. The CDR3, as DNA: TGTGCCAGCAGCGAAGCCGGGGATAACTATGGCTACACCTTC. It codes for CASSEAGDNYGYTF.

CDR3 in amino acids: CASSLRGSTEAFF. Here the CDR3 DNA reads TGTGCCAGCAGCTTGCGGGGTTCCACTGAAGCTTTCTTT. V and J are TRBV5-4 and TRBJ1-1; D gene ambiguous. Germline V gives CDR1 SGHNT, CDR2 YYREEE (reference sequence). CDR3 length equals 13 residues. Trimming took 1 base from V and 4 from J, leaving 8 bases between them.

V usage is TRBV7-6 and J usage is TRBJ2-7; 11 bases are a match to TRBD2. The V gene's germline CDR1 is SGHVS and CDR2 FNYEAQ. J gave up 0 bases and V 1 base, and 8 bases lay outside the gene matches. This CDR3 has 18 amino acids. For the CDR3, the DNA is TGTGCCAGCAGCTTAGAGGCAGGACTAGCGGGTATCTCCTACGAGCAGTACTTC. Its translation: CASSLEAGLAGISYEQYF. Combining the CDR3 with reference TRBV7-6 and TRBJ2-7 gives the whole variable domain GAGVSQSPRYKVTKRGQDVALRCDPISGHVSLYWYRQALGQGPEFLTYFNYEAQQDKSGLPNDRFSAERPEGSISTLTIQRTEQRDSAMYRCASSLEAGLAGISYEQYFGPGTRLTVT.